The clone carrying this T cell receptor beta chain occurred many times. This record comes from a study of T cells in Graves' hyperthyroidism and ophthalmopathy. RNA transcripts served as the template for amplifying TCR beta CDR3 regions. When the TCR CDR3 underwent first-round RT-PCR, the HTBI primer set was used. MiXCR, run by TCRdb on the multiplex PCR reads, gives a single entry per CDR3 protein. This sample carries about 110,000 distinct CDR3 sequences, 15% to 20% of them seen once, and the ten largest clones take under 45%. Per the germline V gene, CDR1 is KGHSH and CDR2 is LQKENI. This CDR3 comprises 15 residues. Between the trimmed V and J ends, which lost 3 bases and 5 bases, there was a span of 16 bases. The diagnoses drew upon clinical symptoms, serum thyroxine and TRAb, thyroid ultrasound and orbital computed tomography.

The chain links TRBV18 to TRBJ2-5, with a weak D call TRBD1 (5 bases). The clonotype originates from a woman aged 45-59 years with Graves' hyperthyroidism. Sequencing input: blood. The CDR3 bases are TGTGCCAGCTCACCCCAGACAGTTTCTGGGGAGACCCAGTACTTC. It is translated as CASSPQTVSGETQYF.